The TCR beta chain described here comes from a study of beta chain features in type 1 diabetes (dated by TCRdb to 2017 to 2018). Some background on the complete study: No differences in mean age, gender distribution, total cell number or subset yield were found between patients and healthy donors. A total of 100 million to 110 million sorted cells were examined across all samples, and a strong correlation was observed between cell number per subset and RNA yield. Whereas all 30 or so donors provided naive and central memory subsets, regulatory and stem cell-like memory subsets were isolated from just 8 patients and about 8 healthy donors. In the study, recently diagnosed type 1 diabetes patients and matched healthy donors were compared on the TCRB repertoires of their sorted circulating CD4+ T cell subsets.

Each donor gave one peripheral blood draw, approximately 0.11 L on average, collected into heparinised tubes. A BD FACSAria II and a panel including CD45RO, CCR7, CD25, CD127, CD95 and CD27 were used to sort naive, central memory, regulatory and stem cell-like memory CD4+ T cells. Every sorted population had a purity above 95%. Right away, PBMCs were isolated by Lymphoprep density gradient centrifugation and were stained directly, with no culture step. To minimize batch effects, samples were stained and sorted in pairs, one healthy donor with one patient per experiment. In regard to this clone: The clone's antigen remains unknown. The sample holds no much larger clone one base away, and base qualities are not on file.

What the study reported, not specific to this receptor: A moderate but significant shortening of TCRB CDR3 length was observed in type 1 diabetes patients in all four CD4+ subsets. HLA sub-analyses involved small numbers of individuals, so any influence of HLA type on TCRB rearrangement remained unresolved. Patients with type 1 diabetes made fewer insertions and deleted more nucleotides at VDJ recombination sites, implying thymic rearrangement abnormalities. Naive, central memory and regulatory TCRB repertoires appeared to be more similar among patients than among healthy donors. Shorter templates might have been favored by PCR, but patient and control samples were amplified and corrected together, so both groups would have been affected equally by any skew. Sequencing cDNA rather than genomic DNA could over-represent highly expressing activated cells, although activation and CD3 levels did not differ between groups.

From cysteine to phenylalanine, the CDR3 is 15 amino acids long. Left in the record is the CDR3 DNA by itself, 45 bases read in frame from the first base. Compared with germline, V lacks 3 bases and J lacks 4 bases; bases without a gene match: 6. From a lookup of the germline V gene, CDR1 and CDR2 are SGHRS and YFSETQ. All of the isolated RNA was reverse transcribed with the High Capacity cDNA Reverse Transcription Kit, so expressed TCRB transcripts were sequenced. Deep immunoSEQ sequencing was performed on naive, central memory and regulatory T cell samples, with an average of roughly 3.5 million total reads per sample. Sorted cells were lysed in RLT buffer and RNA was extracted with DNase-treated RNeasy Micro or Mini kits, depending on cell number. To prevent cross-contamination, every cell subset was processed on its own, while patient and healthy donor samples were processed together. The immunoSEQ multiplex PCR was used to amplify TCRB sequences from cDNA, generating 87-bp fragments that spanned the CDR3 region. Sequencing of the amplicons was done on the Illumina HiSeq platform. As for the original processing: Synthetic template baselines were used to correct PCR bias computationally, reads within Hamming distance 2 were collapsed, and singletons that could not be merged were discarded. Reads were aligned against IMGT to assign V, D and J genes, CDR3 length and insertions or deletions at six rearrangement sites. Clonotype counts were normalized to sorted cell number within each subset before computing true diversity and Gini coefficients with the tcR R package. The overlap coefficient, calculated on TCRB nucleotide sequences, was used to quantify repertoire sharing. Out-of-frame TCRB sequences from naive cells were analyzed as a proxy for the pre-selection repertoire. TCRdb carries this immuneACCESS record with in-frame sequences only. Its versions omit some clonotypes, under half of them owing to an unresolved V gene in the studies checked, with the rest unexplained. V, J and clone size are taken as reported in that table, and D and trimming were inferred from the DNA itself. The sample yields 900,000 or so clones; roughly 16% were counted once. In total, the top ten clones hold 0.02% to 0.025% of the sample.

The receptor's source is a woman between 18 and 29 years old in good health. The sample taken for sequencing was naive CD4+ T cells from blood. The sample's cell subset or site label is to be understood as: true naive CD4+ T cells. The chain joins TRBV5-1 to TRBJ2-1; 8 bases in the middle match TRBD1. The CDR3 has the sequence CASSSDGDRYNEQFF. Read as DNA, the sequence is TGCGCCAGCAGCTCCGATGGGGACAGGTACAATGAGCAGTTCTTC.